Here is one TCR beta chain with its context. V was pared by 0 bases and J by 9 bases, with 16 bases between. CDR3 length equals 15 residues. In germline, CDR1 is SGHDN, CDR2 FVKESK. This record comes from a study of beta chain features in type 1 diabetes. The investigators reverse transcribed all of the isolated RNA, so they sequenced expressed TCRB transcripts. Assay used: immunoSEQ multiplex PCR; TCRdb lists only in-frame clones, some missing. The top ten clones hold 0.03% to 0.035% of a sample with roughly 230,000 clones, about 9.3% of them seen once. The chain recombines TRBV14 with TRBJ2-3, with a weak D call TRBD1 (5 bases). This sequence was found in a woman in her late teens or twenties in good health. Sequenced sample: naive CD4+ T cells from blood. The CDR3 spells CASSQDSVVGRTQYF. The CDR3 DNA reads as TGTGCCAGCAGCCAAGATTCAGTTGTGGGGCGGACGCAGTATTTT.